The TCR beta chain described here comes from a study of blood T cell repertoires in COVID-19. On the study more broadly: Researchers got acute and convalescent COVID-19 samples from the United States, Italy and Spain. Sample material is recorded as cDNA or gDNA derived from T cells, B-cell-depleted T cells, or PBMCs.

The V end was cut by 3 bases, the J end by 1 base, with 13 bases between. The CDR3 totals 15 residues. Germline values: CDR1 SGHDT, CDR2 YYEEEE. Seattle's enrolled individuals joined amid active infection and were then monitored longitudinally. The repertoire was sequenced with immunoSEQ multiplex PCR; TCRdb's copy has only in-frame clones and lacks some. The table records approximately 390,000 clones, around 87% of them present only once. The V call is TRBV5-6, the J call TRBJ1-1; weak D call: TRBD1 (5 bases). The sequence was obtained from a woman aged 60 to 75 with COVID-19, enrolled during active disease. Sequencing input: peripheral blood. Written as DNA, the CDR3 is TGTGCCAGCAGCTCCCGGCGGGGCAGGAACACTGAAGCTTTCTTT. Residues: CASSSRRGRNTEAFF.